This T cell receptor beta chain was sequenced during a study of T cell responses to AZD1222 COVID-19 vaccine. Study outcomes and limitations: Reportedly, close to half of spike-specific TCRs are directed against unmutated variant regions.

The germline gives CDR1 GTSNPN, CDR2 SVGIG (reference sequence). The CDR3 extends over 12 amino acids. V lost 4 bases to trimming and J lost 2 bases, with 8 bases between them. The data were produced by immunoSEQ multiplex PCR, yet TCRdb's version contains in-frame clones alone and is incomplete. The table shows 140,000 or so clones, with more than 70% occurring only once. Note on this clone: What it binds is unknown.

The sequence derives from an adult who received the AZD1222 COVID-19 vaccine. The chain uses TRBV30 and TRBJ1-2; D is ambiguous. This sample comprised peripheral blood, obtained 28 days after the second AZD1222 dose. The CDR3 nucleotides read TGTGCCTGGACCCGGGGAAACTATGGCTACACCTTC. It is translated as CAWTRGNYGYTF. The whole variable domain, filled in from reference TRBV30 and TRBJ1-2, reads SQTIHQWPATLVQPVGSPLSLECTVEGTSNPNLYWYRQAAGRGLQLLFYSVGIGQISSEVPQNLSASRPQDRQFILSSKKLLLSDSGFYLCAWTRGNYGYTFGSGTRLTVV.